This passage covers 10 T cell receptor beta chains from one sample sequenced in a study of T cells expressing NK-cell markers. TCRdb reworked the 5' RACE reads into one entry per CDR3 protein, no DNA. Reported are 300,000 to 500,000 distinct CDR3 sequences; the ten largest clones contain about 10%. Sequencing was performed on blood T cells: a sorted CD56 or NKG2C T cell subset, CD4+ or CD8+ T cells, or bulk PBMC T cells (not recorded which). Source of these receptors: a woman in her fifties or sixties in good health.

This chain links TRBV24-1 with TRBJ2-3. This CDR3 has 13 amino acids. The germline V gene has CDR1 KGHDR and CDR2 SFDVKD. The CDR3 is CATSDGSTDTQYF.

V and J are TRBV2 and TRBJ2-2; TCRdb calls TRBD2, which cannot be checked without DNA. In germline, CDR1 is SNHLY, CDR2 FYNNEI. The CDR3 sequence is 16 residues long. The chain's CDR3 is CASNTGREGRTGELFF.

V and J are TRBV3-1 and TRBJ2-2; TCRdb gives TRBD1 as the D gene, but with no DNA this cannot be confirmed. The CDR3 contains 14 residues. Per the germline V gene, CDR1 is LGHDT and CDR2 is YNNKEL (reference sequence). The CDR3 spells CASSQSPGAGELFF.

The J gene is TRBJ2-5, the V gene TRBV29-1; the D call of TRBD1 rests on TCRdb alone, since no DNA is present to check it. The CDR3 consists of 18 residues. Looked up from germline, CDR1 is SQVTM and CDR2 is ANQGSEA. The CDR3 here is CSVEDWVLGGDSIQTQYF.

The CDR3 region is CASSRDSFSGNTIYF. The rearrangement uses TRBV6-5 and TRBJ1-3; there is no DNA to check the TCRdb D call of TRBD1. The CDR3 totals 15 residues. Germline CDR1 reads MNHEY; CDR2 reads SVGAGI.

V usage is TRBV5-1 and J usage is TRBJ2-1; there is no DNA to check the TCRdb D call of TRBD2. Germline CDR1 is SGHRS and CDR2 is YFSETQ. This CDR3 is 14 amino acids long. CDR3 loop: CASSLTSGSQEQFF.

The rearrangement links TRBV14 to TRBJ1-1. Germline V gives CDR1 SGHDN, CDR2 FVKESK. The CDR3 contains 11 residues. CDR3 protein: CASSQAGKAFF.

The V and J genes are TRBV12-3 or TRBV12-4 and TRBJ2-2; the TCRdb D gene call, TRBD2, has no DNA to confirm it. This CDR3 is 16 amino acids long. CDR3: CASSLTGAGDTGELFF.

V gene TRBV5-1 combines with J gene TRBJ2-7; TCRdb returns TRBD2, unconfirmable since there is no DNA. The germline CDR1 and CDR2 sequences are SGHRS and YFSETQ. This CDR3 comprises 17 residues. CDR3 loop: CASSLALVSSGRVEQYF.

J is TRBJ2-1 and V is TRBV20-1; the D call of TRBD2 rests on TCRdb alone, since no DNA is present to check it. CDR3 length: 15 residues. CDR1 DFQATT and CDR2 SNEGSKA come from the germline V gene (reference sequence). CDR3 sequence reads: CSVGISGVAYNEQFF.